The rows below give T cell receptor beta chains drawn from one sample of a study of cytomegalovirus exposure and HLA in healthy donors. The method was immunoSEQ multiplex PCR; TCRdb's version includes in-frame clones alone and lacks a portion of them. The sample includes 150,000 to 160,000 clones, approximately 80% of them seen just once. The specimen sequenced was PBMCs. All receptors come from a woman in her forties or fifties in good health and CMV-seropositive. Each CDR3 is given with its conserved first and last residue. The D gene is left open where the match is weak. A row's size may be missing; if present it is once, few, many or a size class.

v_gene	j_gene	d_gene	abundance	CDR3aa	CDR3nt
TRBV6-5	TRBJ2-4	TRBD1	NA	CASGTGVNIQYF	TGTGCCAGCGGGACAGGCGTAAACATTCAGTACTTC
TRBV5-1	TRBJ2-7	NA	NA	CASSLTTYEQYF	TGCGCCAGCAGCCTTACTACCTACGAGCAGTACTTC
TRBV28	TRBJ1-1	NA	once	CAIGTPLGSWNTEAFF	TGTGCCATCGGAACACCTCTCGGGTCCTGGAACACTGAAGCTTTCTTT
TRBV19	TRBJ1-6	NA	NA	CASSIDTVSPLHF	TGTGCCAGTAGTATAGATACAGTCTCACCCCTCCACTTT
TRBV15	TRBJ1-3	TRBD1	NA	CATSRKTGGTGNTIYF	TGTGCCACCAGCAGAAAGACAGGGGGCACGGGAAACACCATATATTTT
TRBV7-8	TRBJ2-6	NA	NA	CASSPRPQDTGANVLTF	TGTGCCAGCAGCCCCCGACCCCAGGATACCGGGGCCAACGTCCTGACTTTC
TRBV19	TRBJ2-3	TRBD2	NA	CASSISLAGRFTPTQYF	TGTGCCAGTAGTATCAGTCTAGCGGGTCGTTTTACCCCTACGCAGTATTTT
TRBV5-8	TRBJ1-3	NA	NA	CASSKQGHSGNTIYF	TGTGCCAGCAGCAAACAGGGCCACTCTGGAAACACCATATATTTT
TRBV9	TRBJ1-1	NA	NA	CASSDGGVSTEAFF	TGTGCCAGCAGCGATGGGGGGGTCAGCACTGAAGCTTTCTTT
TRBV18	TRBJ1-6	TRBD1	once	CASSPTGTVNSPLHF	TGTGCCAGCTCTCCTACCGGGACAGTCAATTCACCCCTCCACTTT
TRBV5-1	TRBJ1-1	TRBD1	few	CASSLGQGVDTEAFF	TGCGCCAGCAGCTTGGGACAGGGAGTCGACACTGAAGCTTTCTTT
TRBV7-2	TRBJ2-1	NA	few	CASSLRFPPQGNEQFF	TGTGCCAGCAGCTTACGGTTTCCCCCCCAGGGCAATGAGCAGTTCTTC
TRBV6-1	TRBJ1-2	NA	NA	CASSEGGGNYGYTF	TGTGCCAGCAGTGAAGGGGGGGGGAACTATGGCTACACCTTC
TRBV29-1	TRBJ2-1	NA	NA	CSAGLDEQFF	TGCAGCGCCGGTTTGGATGAGCAGTTCTTC
TRBV18	TRBJ2-3	NA	NA	CASSPRMRGAALTDTQYF	TGTGCCAGCTCACCACGTATGCGGGGTGCCGCCCTCACAGATACGCAGTATTTT
TRBV6-6	TRBJ2-5	NA	NA	CASSYSGRQETQYF	TGTGCCAGCAGTTACTCGGGCAGACAAGAGACCCAGTACTTC
TRBV19	TRBJ1-5	NA	NA	CASSTDYNQPQHF	TGTGCCAGTAGTACCGACTATAATCAGCCCCAGCATTTT
TRBV11-3	TRBJ2-1	TRBD2	NA	CASSLDGSGGTNEQFF	TGTGCCAGCAGCTTAGATGGTAGCGGGGGTACTAATGAGCAGTTCTTC
TRBV7-9	TRBJ2-1	TRBD2	NA	CSSSSQAGGLRGEQFF	TGTTCCAGCAGCTCCCAAGCGGGGGGGCTACGTGGTGAGCAGTTCTTC
TRBV7-8	TRBJ1-1	NA	NA	CASSQSGTEAFF	TGTGCCAGCAGCCAATCGGGCACTGAAGCTTTCTTT
TRBV27	TRBJ1-5	TRBD1	NA	CASSPRGAGDQPQHF	TGTGCCAGCAGTCCCAGGGGGGCTGGTGATCAGCCCCAGCATTTT
TRBV11-2	TRBJ2-7	TRBD2	NA	CASSLDSGGKPYEQYF	TGTGCCAGCAGCTTAGACAGCGGGGGGAAACCCTACGAGCAGTACTTC
TRBV6-5	TRBJ1-2	NA	NA	CASGPTNYGYTF	TGTGCCAGCGGTCCGACAAACTATGGCTACACCTTC
TRBV7-9	TRBJ2-3	NA	NA	CAGSPGRGSTDTQYF	TGTGCCGGCAGCCCCGGCAGGGGTAGCACAGATACGCAGTATTTT
TRBV28	TRBJ1-5	NA	NA	CASSYDQPQHF	TGTGCCAGCAGCTACGATCAGCCCCAGCATTTT
TRBV18	TRBJ2-3	TRBD1	NA	CASSPKGADTQYF	TGTGCCAGCTCACCTAAGGGGGCGGATACGCAGTATTTT
TRBV5-6	TRBJ1-6	NA	NA	CASSLGRENSPLHF	TGTGCCAGCAGCTTGGGGCGGGAAAATTCACCCCTCCACTTT
TRBV30	TRBJ1-1	TRBD1	NA	CAWRQGANTEAFF	TGTGCCTGGAGACAGGGGGCGAACACTGAAGCTTTCTTT
TRBV9	TRBJ2-1	TRBD2	NA	CASSVIAGGSYNEQFF	TGTGCCAGCAGCGTAATAGCGGGGGGAAGCTACAATGAGCAGTTCTTC
TRBV7-3	TRBJ2-7	NA	NA	CASSSGGSNGRQYF	TGTGCCAGCAGTTCAGGGGGATCAAACGGGAGGCAGTACTTC
TRBV5-4	TRBJ2-6	TRBD1	NA	CASSQGQGARLGSGANVLTF	TGTGCCAGCAGCCAGGGACAGGGGGCTCGTTTGGGCTCTGGGGCCAACGTCCTGACTTTC
TRBV5-4	TRBJ2-2	TRBD2	NA	CASSLAGTSTGELFF	TGTGCCAGCAGCTTGGCCGGGACTAGCACCGGGGAGCTGTTTTTT
TRBV7-9	TRBJ2-7	NA	few	CSSSSNYEQYF	TGTTCCAGCAGCTCTAACTACGAGCAGTACTTC
TRBV5-6	TRBJ2-7	NA	NA	CASSLPPGTSYEQYF	TGTGCCAGCAGCTTGCCTCCAGGAACTTCCTACGAGCAGTACTTC
TRBV7-8	TRBJ2-5	TRBD2	NA	CASSSGGAGGVSETQYF	TGTGCCAGCAGCTCCGGTGGAGCCGGGGGGGTCTCGGAGACCCAGTACTTC
TRBV2	TRBJ2-2	NA	NA	CASSEEDTYTGELFF	TGTGCCAGCAGTGAAGAAGACACATATACCGGGGAGCTGTTTTTT
TRBV29-1	TRBJ1-1	TRBD1	once	CSVELTGTTEAFF	TGCAGCGTTGAGCTGACAGGGACAACTGAAGCTTTCTTT